A selection of T cell receptor beta chains follows, all from one sample in a study of human T cells and chemical hapten exposure. MiXCR was run by TCRdb on the RACE reads, yielding one entry per CDR3 protein. The table includes some 42,000 distinct CDR3 sequences, approximately 9% detected once. The sequences come from whole blood, collected in connection with sensitization to the hapten diphenylcyclopropenone (DPC). These receptors all stem from a woman aged 40 to 50 with alopecia areata. Some clones in this sample may be carry-over from other donors' samples. Each CDR3 is given with its conserved first and last residue. A D gene is named only where the DNA matches it firmly. Size tells how often a clone was seen (once, few, many) or the class of an expanded clone, and some rows leave it out.

j_gene: TRBJ2-1
d_gene: TRBD2
v_gene: TRBV20-1
abundance: -
CDR3aa: CSADFSGEEQFF
CDR3nt: TGCAGTGCTGACTTTAGCGGGGAGGAGCAGTTCTTC

j_gene: TRBJ2-7
d_gene: TRBD2
v_gene: TRBV20-1
abundance: many
CDR3aa: CSVPTSGVNYEQYF
CDR3nt: TGCAGTGTGCCTACTAGCGGGGTGAACTACGAGCAGTACTTC

j_gene: TRBJ2-1
d_gene: TRBD1
v_gene: TRBV7-2
abundance: many
CDR3aa: CASSTTGQTPHEQFF
CDR3nt: TGTGCCAGCAGCACCACGGGACAGACGCCCCATGAGCAGTTCTTC

j_gene: TRBJ1-2
d_gene: -
v_gene: TRBV7-2
abundance: many
CDR3aa: CASSLRQAYGYTF
CDR3nt: TGTGCCAGCAGCTTACGACAGGCCTATGGCTACACCTTC

j_gene: TRBJ2-7
d_gene: TRBD1
v_gene: TRBV20-1
abundance: many
CDR3aa: CSALTGGSYEQYF
CDR3nt: TGCAGTGCCTTGACAGGGGGTTCCTACGAGCAGTACTTC

j_gene: TRBJ2-1
d_gene: -
v_gene: TRBV18
abundance: many
CDR3aa: CASSLAGTHNEQFF
CDR3nt: TGTGCCAGCTCATTAGCCGGGACACACAATGAGCAGTTCTTC

j_gene: TRBJ2-7
d_gene: TRBD1
v_gene: TRBV28
abundance: medium-sized
CDR3aa: CASSLASLLGQASSYEQYF
CDR3nt: TGTGCCAGCAGTTTAGCCTCATTATTGGGACAGGCGAGCTCCTACGAGCAGTACTTC

j_gene: TRBJ1-1
d_gene: -
v_gene: TRBV4-3
abundance: -
CDR3aa: CASSQVGELNTEAFF
CDR3nt: TGCGCCAGCAGCCAAGTAGGGGAGCTGAACACTGAAGCTTTCTTT

j_gene: TRBJ1-2
d_gene: TRBD1
v_gene: TRBV24-1
abundance: many
CDR3aa: CATSDPGQGYGYTF
CDR3nt: TGTGCCACCAGTGATCCCGGACAGGGCTATGGCTACACCTTC

j_gene: TRBJ2-7
d_gene: -
v_gene: TRBV2
abundance: many
CDR3aa: CAIATAYEQYF
CDR3nt: TGTGCCATAGCGACGGCCTACGAGCAGTACTTC

j_gene: TRBJ2-1
d_gene: TRBD2
v_gene: TRBV29-1
abundance: few
CDR3aa: CSVAAGVHNEQFF
CDR3nt: TGCAGCGTTGCAGCGGGGGTTCACAATGAGCAGTTCTTC

j_gene: TRBJ2-3
d_gene: -
v_gene: TRBV20-1
abundance: many
CDR3aa: CSARVGASTDTQYF
CDR3nt: TGCAGTGCTAGAGTGGGAGCTAGCACAGATACGCAGTATTTT

j_gene: TRBJ1-4
d_gene: -
v_gene: TRBV6-5
abundance: many
CDR3aa: CASRVGEKLFF
CDR3nt: TGTGCCAGTAGGGTGGGGGAAAAACTGTTTTTT

j_gene: TRBJ1-6
d_gene: -
v_gene: TRBV5-6
abundance: many
CDR3aa: CASTTKEWYDNSPLHF
CDR3nt: TGTGCCAGCACCACAAAGGAGTGGTACGATAATTCACCCCTCCACTTT

j_gene: TRBJ2-1
d_gene: -
v_gene: TRBV7-6
abundance: many
CDR3aa: CASSFHEYNEQFF
CDR3nt: TGTGCCAGCAGCTTTCATGAATACAATGAGCAGTTCTTC

j_gene: TRBJ2-7
d_gene: -
v_gene: TRBV29-1
abundance: -
CDR3aa: CSVYERYEQYF
CDR3nt: TGCAGCGTTTATGAAAGATACGAGCAGTACTTC

j_gene: TRBJ2-6
d_gene: -
v_gene: TRBV6-5
abundance: few
CDR3aa: CASTPRGRMFSGANVLTF
CDR3nt: TGTGCCAGCACCCCACGAGGGCGGATGTTCTCTGGGGCCAACGTCCTGACTTTC

j_gene: TRBJ2-3
d_gene: TRBD2
v_gene: TRBV29-1
abundance: many
CDR3aa: CSVRLAGPTDTQYF
CDR3nt: TGCAGCGTGAGACTAGCGGGGCCCACAGATACGCAGTATTTT

j_gene: TRBJ2-5
d_gene: -
v_gene: TRBV7-3
abundance: many
CDR3aa: CASSGGGGETQYF
CDR3nt: TGTGCCAGCAGCGGAGGGGGCGGAGAGACCCAGTACTTC

j_gene: TRBJ1-5
d_gene: -
v_gene: TRBV4-2
abundance: few
CDR3aa: CASSRSERDSNQPQHF
CDR3nt: TGTGCCAGCAGCCGATCTGAACGCGATAGCAATCAGCCCCAGCATTTT

j_gene: TRBJ1-6
d_gene: -
v_gene: TRBV6-6
abundance: -
CDR3aa: CASSYPPTGQIYNSPLHF
CDR3nt: TGTGCCAGCAGTTACCCCCCGACAGGTCAGATCTATAATTCACCCCTCCACTTT

j_gene: TRBJ2-1
d_gene: -
v_gene: TRBV14
abundance: many
CDR3aa: CASRYGSSYNEQFF
CDR3nt: TGTGCCAGCAGATACGGCAGCTCCTACAATGAGCAGTTCTTC

j_gene: TRBJ2-7
d_gene: -
v_gene: TRBV20-1
abundance: many
CDR3aa: CSARRRDYEQYF
CDR3nt: TGCAGTGCTAGACGCAGGGACTACGAGCAGTACTTC

j_gene: TRBJ1-2
d_gene: -
v_gene: TRBV3-1
abundance: many
CDR3aa: CASSQVTVLGSGYTF
CDR3nt: TGTGCCAGCAGCCAAGTGACAGTGCTGGGTAGTGGCTACACCTTC

j_gene: TRBJ2-7
d_gene: -
v_gene: TRBV6-2/TRBV6-3
abundance: many
CDR3aa: CASSYFSAASYEQYF
CDR3nt: TGTGCCAGCAGTTACTTTTCGGCGGCCTCCTACGAGCAGTACTTC

j_gene: TRBJ1-4
d_gene: -
v_gene: TRBV7-9
abundance: many
CDR3aa: CASSFDGPNEKLFF
CDR3nt: TGTGCCAGCAGCTTTGACGGGCCTAATGAAAAACTGTTTTTT

j_gene: TRBJ1-5
d_gene: TRBD1
v_gene: TRBV5-8
abundance: many
CDR3aa: CASSLTGTANQPQHF
CDR3nt: TGTGCCAGCAGCCTAACCGGGACAGCAAATCAGCCCCAGCATTTT

j_gene: TRBJ2-7
d_gene: TRBD1
v_gene: TRBV20-1
abundance: many
CDR3aa: CSAYPGQGSDNYEQYF
CDR3nt: TGCAGTGCTTACCCGGGACAGGGTTCCGACAACTACGAGCAGTACTTC

j_gene: TRBJ1-3
d_gene: TRBD1
v_gene: TRBV24-1
abundance: few
CDR3aa: CATSDTRDREPGNTIYF
CDR3nt: TGTGCCACCAGTGATACCCGGGACAGGGAACCTGGAAACACCATATATTTT

j_gene: TRBJ2-7
d_gene: -
v_gene: TRBV5-4
abundance: -
CDR3aa: CASTVLGGPYEQYF
CDR3nt: TGTGCCAGCACTGTTCTCGGGGGGCCCTACGAGCAGTACTTC

j_gene: TRBJ2-7
d_gene: -
v_gene: TRBV7-8
abundance: -
CDR3aa: CASSRGGGYEQYF
CDR3nt: TGTGCCAGCAGCCGTGGTGGGGGCTACGAGCAGTACTTC

j_gene: TRBJ1-1
d_gene: -
v_gene: TRBV11-3
abundance: medium-sized
CDR3aa: CASSLTGNTEAFF
CDR3nt: TGTGCCAGCAGCTTGACCGGGAACACTGAAGCTTTCTTT

j_gene: TRBJ2-3
d_gene: -
v_gene: TRBV5-1
abundance: many
CDR3aa: CASKEGPPTDTQYF
CDR3nt: TGCGCCAGCAAGGAGGGACCGCCCACAGATACGCAGTATTTT

j_gene: TRBJ2-5
d_gene: -
v_gene: TRBV2
abundance: many
CDR3aa: CASQMGGPKRPNF
CDR3nt: TGTGCCAGCCAGATGGGGGGGCCCAAGAGACCCAACTTC

j_gene: TRBJ1-3
d_gene: -
v_gene: TRBV5-6
abundance: few
CDR3aa: CASSVTVNGNTIYF
CDR3nt: TGTGCCAGCAGCGTGACAGTCAACGGAAACACCATATATTTT

j_gene: TRBJ1-6
d_gene: -
v_gene: TRBV6-4
abundance: many
CDR3aa: CASSPAGASGSPLHF
CDR3nt: TGTGCCAGCAGTCCGGCGGGGGCGAGTGGTTCACCCCTCCACTTT

j_gene: TRBJ1-2
d_gene: -
v_gene: TRBV28
abundance: few
CDR3aa: CASSPRGGGIYGYTF
CDR3nt: TGTGCCAGCAGTCCCCGCGGCGGCGGTATCTATGGCTACACCTTC

j_gene: TRBJ1-5
d_gene: -
v_gene: TRBV30
abundance: few
CDR3aa: CAWSVRRGDQPQHF
CDR3nt: TGTGCCTGGAGTGTACGGCGGGGGGATCAGCCCCAGCATTTT

j_gene: TRBJ2-5
d_gene: -
v_gene: TRBV2
abundance: many
CDR3aa: CASYGDFQGTQYF
CDR3nt: TGTGCCAGCTATGGGGACTTCCAAGGGACCCAGTACTTC

j_gene: TRBJ1-2
d_gene: -
v_gene: TRBV10-3
abundance: -
CDR3aa: CAISTGQMNYGYTF
CDR3nt: TGTGCCATCAGTACTGGACAGATGAACTATGGCTACACCTTC

j_gene: TRBJ2-7
d_gene: -
v_gene: TRBV7-3
abundance: many
CDR3aa: CASSFLQGYEQYF
CDR3nt: TGTGCCAGCAGCTTCCTACAGGGTTACGAGCAGTACTTC

j_gene: TRBJ2-1
d_gene: TRBD2
v_gene: TRBV12-3/TRBV12-4
abundance: many
CDR3aa: CASSRLAGGLNEQFF
CDR3nt: TGTGCCAGCAGCCGACTAGCGGGGGGGCTCAATGAGCAGTTCTTC

j_gene: TRBJ1-5
d_gene: -
v_gene: TRBV28
abundance: many
CDR3aa: CASGRAASNQPQHF
CDR3nt: TGTGCCAGCGGCCGGGCAGCTAGCAATCAGCCCCAGCATTTT

j_gene: TRBJ1-1
d_gene: TRBD1
v_gene: TRBV7-9
abundance: many
CDR3aa: CASSLYGPGGWTEAFF
CDR3nt: TGTGCCAGCAGCTTGTACGGACCAGGGGGCTGGACTGAAGCTTTCTTT

j_gene: TRBJ1-1
d_gene: -
v_gene: TRBV9
abundance: many
CDR3aa: CASSPIVTGTEAFF
CDR3nt: TGTGCCAGCAGCCCGATCGTCACGGGCACTGAAGCTTTCTTT

j_gene: TRBJ2-1
d_gene: -
v_gene: TRBV2
abundance: few
CDR3aa: CASMGDLDSYNEQFF
CDR3nt: TGTGCCAGCATGGGGGATCTAGACTCCTACAATGAGCAGTTCTTC

j_gene: TRBJ2-3
d_gene: -
v_gene: TRBV9
abundance: few
CDR3aa: CASSVAVPDTQYF
CDR3nt: TGTGCCAGCAGCGTAGCAGTTCCAGATACGCAGTATTTT

j_gene: TRBJ2-3
d_gene: TRBD2
v_gene: TRBV6-5
abundance: many
CDR3aa: CASSYSVGEGTQYF
CDR3nt: TGTGCCAGCAGTTACTCCGTAGGGGAGGGTACGCAGTATTTT

j_gene: TRBJ2-1
d_gene: TRBD1
v_gene: TRBV3-1
abundance: many
CDR3aa: CASSQEGDRGYHEQFF
CDR3nt: TGTGCCAGCAGCCAAGAGGGGGACAGGGGCTACCATGAGCAGTTCTTC

j_gene: TRBJ2-2
d_gene: -
v_gene: TRBV4-3
abundance: -
CDR3aa: CASSQVSVGELFF
CDR3nt: TGCGCCAGCAGCCAAGTATCGGTCGGGGAGCTGTTTTTT

j_gene: TRBJ1-2
d_gene: -
v_gene: TRBV12-5
abundance: many
CDR3aa: CASGLVPDIHGYTF
CDR3nt: TGTGCTAGTGGTTTGGTGCCGGACATCCATGGCTACACCTTC

j_gene: TRBJ2-1
d_gene: -
v_gene: TRBV5-4
abundance: many
CDR3aa: CASSPDVSSYNEQFF
CDR3nt: TGTGCCAGCAGTCCAGACGTCAGCTCCTACAATGAGCAGTTCTTC

j_gene: TRBJ1-5
d_gene: -
v_gene: TRBV18
abundance: many
CDR3aa: CASSPGGGSHQPQHF
CDR3nt: TGTGCCAGCTCACCAGGGGGGGGGTCTCATCAGCCCCAGCATTTT

j_gene: TRBJ2-3
d_gene: -
v_gene: TRBV20-1
abundance: -
CDR3aa: CSATPYGGRTDTQYF
CDR3nt: TGCAGTGCAACGCCCTACGGGGGGCGCACAGATACGCAGTATTTT

j_gene: TRBJ2-7
d_gene: TRBD1
v_gene: TRBV11-2
abundance: -
CDR3aa: CASSFGQGGEDSYEQYF
CDR3nt: TGTGCCAGCAGCTTCGGACAGGGCGGAGAGGACTCCTACGAGCAGTACTTC

j_gene: TRBJ2-7
d_gene: -
v_gene: TRBV7-6
abundance: many
CDR3aa: CASSLEVVSYEQYF
CDR3nt: TGTGCCAGCAGCTTGGAGGTAGTCTCCTACGAGCAGTACTTC

j_gene: TRBJ2-4
d_gene: -
v_gene: TRBV6-5
abundance: few
CDR3aa: CASSYSSLPLAKNIQYF
CDR3nt: TGTGCCAGCAGTTACTCGTCTCTGCCGTTAGCCAAAAACATTCAGTACTTC

j_gene: TRBJ1-5
d_gene: TRBD1
v_gene: TRBV27
abundance: few
CDR3aa: CASSSRAGTGAGDQPQHF
CDR3nt: TGTGCCAGCAGTTCCAGAGCCGGGACAGGGGCCGGGGATCAGCCCCAGCATTTT

j_gene: TRBJ2-2
d_gene: -
v_gene: TRBV7-6
abundance: many
CDR3aa: CASSPLSGGELFF
CDR3nt: TGTGCCAGCAGCCCCCTATCCGGCGGGGAGCTGTTTTTT

j_gene: TRBJ2-2
d_gene: -
v_gene: TRBV12-3/TRBV12-4
abundance: many
CDR3aa: CASRPRGAANTGELFF
CDR3nt: TGTGCCAGCAGACCCAGGGGGGCGGCGAACACCGGGGAGCTGTTTTTT